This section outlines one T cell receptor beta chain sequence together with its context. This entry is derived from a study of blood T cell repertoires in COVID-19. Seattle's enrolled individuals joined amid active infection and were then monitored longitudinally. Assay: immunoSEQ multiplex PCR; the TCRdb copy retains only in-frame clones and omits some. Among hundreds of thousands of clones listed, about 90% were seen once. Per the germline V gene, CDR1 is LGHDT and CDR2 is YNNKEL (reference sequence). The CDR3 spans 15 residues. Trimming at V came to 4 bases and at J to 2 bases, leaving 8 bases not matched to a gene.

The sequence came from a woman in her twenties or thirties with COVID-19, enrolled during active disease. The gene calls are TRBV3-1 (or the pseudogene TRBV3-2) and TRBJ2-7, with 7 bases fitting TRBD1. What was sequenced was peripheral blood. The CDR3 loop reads CASSLRQGGPYEQYF. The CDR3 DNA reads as TGTGCCAGCAGCCTACGACAGGGTGGCCCCTACGAGCAGTACTTC.